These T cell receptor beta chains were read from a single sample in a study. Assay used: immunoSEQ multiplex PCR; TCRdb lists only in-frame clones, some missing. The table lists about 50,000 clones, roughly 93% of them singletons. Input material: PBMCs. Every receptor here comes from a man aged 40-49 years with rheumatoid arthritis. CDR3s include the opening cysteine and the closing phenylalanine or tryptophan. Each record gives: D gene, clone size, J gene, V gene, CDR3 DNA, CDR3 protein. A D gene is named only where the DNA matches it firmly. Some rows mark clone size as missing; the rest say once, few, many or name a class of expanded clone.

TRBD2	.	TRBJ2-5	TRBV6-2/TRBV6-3	TGTGCCAGCAGTTACTCGGAGACTAGCGGGAGGGCAAAGACCCAGTACTTC	CASSYSETSGRAKTQYF
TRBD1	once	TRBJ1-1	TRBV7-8	TGTGCCAGCAGCTTAGCCGGGACAGTGAACACTGAAGCTTTCTTT	CASSLAGTVNTEAFF
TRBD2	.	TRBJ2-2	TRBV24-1	TGTGCCACCAGTGATAGGGCGGGGGGAAACACCGGGGAGCTGTTTTTT	CATSDRAGGNTGELFF
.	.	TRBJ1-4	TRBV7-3	TGTGCCAGCAGCTCGGGACCTCGGGAAAAACTGTTTTTT	CASSSGPREKLFF
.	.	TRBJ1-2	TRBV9	TGTGCCAGCAGCGCCCAAGGACTACCCCTGTATGGCTACACCTTC	CASSAQGLPLYGYTF
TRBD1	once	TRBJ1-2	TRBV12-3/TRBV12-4	TGTGCCAGCAGTTGGGACAGGGTAGACGGCTACACCTTC	CASSWDRVDGYTF
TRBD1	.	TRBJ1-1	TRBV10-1	TGCGCCAGCAGTTCTGGGACAGGGAGAATCACTGAAGCTTTCTTT	CASSSGTGRITEAFF
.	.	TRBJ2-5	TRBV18	TGTGCCAGCTCACCACAGGCGCGAGAGACCCAGTACTTC	CASSPQARETQYF
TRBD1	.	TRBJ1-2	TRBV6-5	TGTGCCAGCAATACTCCGGGACAGTCTAACTATGGCTACACCTTC	CASNTPGQSNYGYTF
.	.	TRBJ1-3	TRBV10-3	TGTGCCACCGAGAGCTCTGGAAACACCATATATTTT	CATESSGNTIYF
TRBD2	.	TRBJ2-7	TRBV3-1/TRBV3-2	TGTGCCAGCACTCAAAATAGCGGGGCCTACGAGCAGTACTTC	CASTQNSGAYEQYF
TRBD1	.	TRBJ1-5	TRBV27	TGTGCCACCAGCAGTCCGGGACAGAATCAGCCCCAGCATTTT	CATSSPGQNQPQHF
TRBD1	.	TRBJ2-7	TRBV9	TGTGCCAGCAGCCCTACCGGGACAGTGACCTACGAGCAGTACTTC	CASSPTGTVTYEQYF
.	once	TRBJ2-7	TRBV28	TGTGCCAGCAGTTCTTTGGGGGCCGGGGGCTACGAGCAGTACTTC	CASSSLGAGGYEQYF
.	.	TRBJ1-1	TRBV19	TGTGCCAGTGCGGACAGCAGGGGTTACACTGAAGCTTTCTTT	CASADSRGYTEAFF
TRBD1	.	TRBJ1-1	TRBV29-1	TGCAGCGTCGAGCGGACAGGGACTGAAGCTTTCTTT	CSVERTGTEAFF
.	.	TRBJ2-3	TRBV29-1	TGCAGCGTTGAAGGCACAGGACGTGGCACAGATACGCAGTATTTT	CSVEGTGRGTDTQYF
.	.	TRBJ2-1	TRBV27	TGTGCCAGCAGTTTAGTGTTCGCGGACCGATACAATGAGCAGTTCTTC	CASSLVFADRYNEQFF